This note documents a single T cell receptor (beta chain) sequence. The TEMRA cells underwent FACS enrichment, while the CD8+ and CD4+ T cells underwent negative isolation. Reverse transcription of about 0.45 to 1 ug RNA was carried out with random hexamers. MiXCR, applied by TCRdb to the immunoSEQ multiplex PCR reads, yields one record per CDR3 protein. The profile covers some 190,000 distinct CDR3 sequences, with 95% appearing a single time and 0.093% taken by the ten largest. The germline V gene has CDR1 SGHDN and CDR2 FVKESK. This CDR3 has 14 amino acids. Trimming took 2 bases from V and 3 from J, leaving 11 bases between them. The sample belongs to a study of CD8 T cells in Susac syndrome.

The origin of this receptor is a human donor with multiple sclerosis. V is TRBV14 and J is TRBJ2-7, with D possibly TRBD1 on 6 matching bases. The material sequenced was CD4+ T cells from PBMCs. CDR3 DNA sequence: TGTGCCAGCAGCCAATCTTCGACAGGCTACGAGCAGTACTTC. This translates into CASSQSSTGYEQYF.